The next 16 T cell receptor beta chains were all read from a single sample in a study of T cell responses to AZD1222 COVID-19 vaccine. Sequencing was performed with immunoSEQ multiplex PCR; in TCRdb, only in-frame clones are kept and a portion is missing. The table has fewer than 200,000 clones, 90% to 95% seen once. Material: peripheral blood, obtained 28 days after the second dose of the MenACWY control vaccine. The receptors here all came from an adult who received the MenACWY meningococcal vaccine as a control.

The chain employs TRBV7-3 and TRBJ1-1; D possibly corresponds to TRBD1 (5 bases). This CDR3 comprises 16 residues. V lost 4 bases and J lost 5, with 20 bases in between. Germline CDR1 SGHTA, CDR2 FQGTGA. The CDR3 is CASSSGRSYAGTEAFF. DNA for the CDR3: TGTGCCAGCAGCTCGGGACGCTCGTACGCTGGGACTGAAGCTTTCTTT.

This clone was found once. The V gene is TRBV28, the J gene TRBJ1-5; D not certain. Germline V lookup: CDR1 MDHEN, CDR2 SYDVKM. The V gene lost 8 bases and the J gene lost 3 bases, with 8 bases spanning the gap. The CDR3 contains 12 residues. CDR3 nucleotides: TGTGCCAGCCAAGGCCCCAATCAGCCCCAGCATTTT. Its translation is CASQGPNQPQHF.

The V and J genes are TRBV10-3 and TRBJ1-1; 7 bases match TRBD1. Germline assignment: CDR1 ENHRY and CDR2 SYGVKD. This CDR3 spans 14 amino acids. Trimming at V came to 7 bases and at J to 6 bases, leaving 11 bases not matched to a gene. This CDR3 reads CAITPDREVAEAFF. The CDR3 nucleotides read TGTGCCATCACCCCCGACAGGGAGGTCGCTGAAGCTTTCTTT.

This chain links TRBV9 with TRBJ1-1, with a weak D call TRBD1 (5 bases). The CDR3 extends over 13 amino acids. CDR1 SGDLS and CDR2 YYNGEE come from the germline V gene. Trimming stripped 1 base from V and 5 bases from J, with 9 bases between. CDR3 sequence reads: CASSVFEGTEAFF. The CDR3 DNA is TGTGCCAGCAGCGTATTCGAGGGGACTGAAGCTTTCTTT.

V gene TRBV7-8 combines with J gene TRBJ1-2; the D gene is possibly TRBD1 (5 bases). The V end was cut by 6 bases, the J end by 8 bases, with 25 bases between. There are 16 residues in the CDR3. Looked up from germline, CDR1 is SGHVS and CDR2 is FQNEAQ. DNA of the CDR3: TGTGCCAGCAGTTTCGAGGGGATCTCCCTAAGAGGGGGCTACACCTTC. Its protein is CASSFEGISLRGGYTF.

V usage is TRBV25-1 and J usage is TRBJ1-1; D uncertain. The CDR3 has 14 amino acids. Germline V gives CDR1 MGHDK, CDR2 SYGVNS. V was shortened by 5 bases and J by 1 base, with 11 bases between the two germline ends. The CDR3 nucleotides are TGTGCCAGCAGTCACGTATTGGGGAACACTGAAGCTTTCTTT. The encoded protein is CASSHVLGNTEAFF.

For the CDR3, the DNA is TGTGCCAGCAGTTACAGGAGCTCCTACGAGCAGTACTTC. It yields the protein CASSYRSSYEQYF. The chain recombines TRBV6-5 with TRBJ2-7; D not resolved. Germline CDR1 is MNHEY and CDR2 is SVGAGI. Trimming took 2 bases from V and 0 from J, leaving 5 bases between them. The CDR3 contains 13 residues.

As concerns this clone: This same CDR3 is encoded by further DNA sequences in the sample. This sequence joins TRBV19 and TRBJ2-5; D ambiguous. The V end was cut by 1 base, the J end by 7 bases, with 7 bases between. CDR1 and CDR2 from the germline V gene are LNHDA and SQIVND (reference sequence). This CDR3 has 12 residues. As DNA, the CDR3 is TGTGCCAGTAGTATAGGCGCAGGGACCCAGTACTTC. It encodes CASSIGAGTQYF.

This chain joins TRBV5-4 and TRBJ1-5; TRBD1 aligns across 9 bases. This CDR3 contains 15 residues. In germline, CDR1 is SGHNT, CDR2 YYREEE (reference sequence). J gave up 6 bases and V 3 bases, and 7 bases lay outside the gene matches. The CDR3 loop reads CASSSRTGEGQPQHF. The CDR3 DNA is TGTGCCAGCAGCTCGAGGACAGGGGAGGGTCAGCCCCAGCATTTT. Drawing the rest from reference TRBV5-4 and TRBJ1-5, the complete variable domain is ETGVTQSPTHLIKTRGQQVTLRCSSQSGHNTVSWYQQALGQGPQFIFQYYREEENGRGNFPPRFSGLQFPNYSSELNVNALELDDSALYLCASSSRTGEGQPQHFGDGTRLSIL.

The gene calls are TRBV7-9 and TRBJ1-1, with 8 bases identical to TRBD1. This CDR3 is 15 amino acids long. Germline lookup yields CDR1 SEHNR and CDR2 FQNEAQ (reference sequence). V lost 1 base and J lost 2; bases outside the gene matches: 3. The CDR3 DNA reads TGTGCCAGCAGCTTAGTCGGGACAGGCAACACTGAAGCTTTCTTT. Translated: CASSLVGTGNTEAFF.

The chain combines TRBV28 with TRBJ1-5; 7 bases align to TRBD1. The length of the CDR3 is 16 residues. Germline assignment: CDR1 MDHEN and CDR2 SYDVKM. The J segment lost 2 bases and the V segment lost 8 bases, leaving 12 bases of the junction unmatched. The CDR3 region is CASRTPTGSRNQPQHF. CDR3 DNA sequence: TGTGCCAGCCGCACCCCGACAGGGAGTCGCAATCAGCCCCAGCATTTT.

This chain joins TRBV14 and TRBJ2-1; D is possibly TRBD1 (5 bases). Trimming removed 5 bases from V and 5 bases from J, with 13 bases in between. The CDR3 sequence is 14 residues long. The germline gives CDR1 SGHDN, CDR2 FVKESK. CDR3 in amino acids: CASSWGRSNNEQFF. CDR3 nucleotide sequence: TGTGCCAGCAGCTGGGGCAGGTCTAACAATGAGCAGTTCTTC.

The chain recombines TRBV7-6 with TRBJ2-5; possible D gene TRBD2, 6 bases. The V and J ends lost 0 bases and 1 base respectively, with 15 bases between them. Germline lookup yields CDR1 SGHVS and CDR2 FNYEAQ. The CDR3 totals 17 residues. The CDR3 region has the DNA TGTGCCAGCAGCTTAGCCCCCCTCGGGGGTACCCAAGAGACCCAGTACTTC. Residues: CASSLAPLGGTQETQYF.

Points on this clone: This specimen includes other DNA sequences encoding the same CDR3. The gene calls are TRBV7-3 and TRBJ2-2; perhaps TRBD1 as D (5 bases). This CDR3 contains 13 residues. Trimming removed 4 bases from V and 5 bases from J, with 8 bases in between. Germline values: CDR1 SGHTA, CDR2 FQGTGA. This chain's CDR3 is CASSSQGTGELFF. The DNA of the CDR3 is TGTGCCAGCAGCTCCCAGGGAACCGGGGAGCTGTTTTTT.

The rearrangement joins TRBV19 to TRBJ2-7; TRBD2 matches at 7 bases. Germline-derived CDR1 and CDR2 are LNHDA and SQIVND (reference sequence). CDR3 length: 15 amino acids. Trimming cost V 1 base and J 5 bases; bases outside gene matches: 8. The CDR3 spells CASSIVVSGFNEQYF. The DNA of the CDR3 is TGTGCCAGTAGTATAGTGGTTAGCGGGTTCAACGAGCAGTACTTC.

V usage is TRBV7-2 and J usage is TRBJ2-1; TRBD2 matches at 10 bases. Trimming at V came to 5 bases and at J to 8 bases, leaving 12 bases not matched to a gene. CDR1 is SGHTA and CDR2 is FQGNSA in the germline V gene. CDR3 length: 16 residues. The CDR3 DNA reads as TGTGCCAGCAGCCCGTTTAGGGCTAGCGGGAGCTATGAGCAGTTCTTC. The encoded protein is CASSPFRASGSYEQFF.